This T cell receptor beta chain was recovered during a study of T-cell reconstitution after alpha-beta-depleted transplantation in children. Study results and limitations: Elevated TCRbeta diversity at day 60 was traced, in some patients, to surviving recipient T cells and thymic progenitors. The study reportedly traced alpha-beta T cells about two months after transplant to several hundred expanded graft clones. The main origin of T-cell counts and diversity one year after transplant was newly produced T cells.

Preparation of the TCRbeta library used unique molecular identifiers. TCRdb recomputed calls from the PCR reads with MiXCR, one row per CDR3 protein. The data contain almost 250,000 distinct CDR3 sequences, roughly 24% of them seen just once; the ten biggest clones take up roughly 2.6%. Germline CDR1 and CDR2: SNHLY and FYNNEI. V lost 5 bases, J lost 5 bases, and 6 bases lay in between. CDR3 length equals 11 residues. This clonotype was seen ten or more times. The target antigen is unknown. The source was PBMCs, collected before TCRalphabeta/CD19-depleted stem cell transplant. The V gene is TRBV2, the J gene TRBJ1-2; D unclear. The receptor was derived from a girl aged 2-10 years with Fanconi anemia, due to receive a stem cell transplant. The DNA for the CDR3 is TGTGCCAGCAGTCCCGCATATGGCTACACCTTC. Amino acid sequence: CASSPAYGYTF.